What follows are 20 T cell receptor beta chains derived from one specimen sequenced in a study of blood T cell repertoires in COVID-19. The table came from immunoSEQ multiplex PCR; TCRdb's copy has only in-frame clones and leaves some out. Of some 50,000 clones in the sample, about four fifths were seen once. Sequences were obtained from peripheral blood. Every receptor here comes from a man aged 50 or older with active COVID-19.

The CDR3 DNA sequence: TGTGCCAGCAGTGGAGGGGACAGGCGGGGAGGAGAGACCCAGTACTTC. Protein: CASSGGDRRGGETQYF. J is TRBJ2-5 and V is TRBV27; 8 bases fit TRBD1. The CDR3 contains 16 residues. Germline V CDR1 and CDR2: MNHEY, SMNVEV (reference sequence). V gave up 5 bases and J gave up 4 bases; unmatched junction bases: 12.

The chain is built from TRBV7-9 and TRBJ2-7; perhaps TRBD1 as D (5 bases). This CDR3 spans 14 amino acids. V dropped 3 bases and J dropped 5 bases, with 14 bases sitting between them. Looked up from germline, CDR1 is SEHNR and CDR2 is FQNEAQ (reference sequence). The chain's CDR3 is CASSFQGRENEQYF. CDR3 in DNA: TGTGCCAGCAGCTTCCAGGGTAGAGAGAACGAGCAGTACTTC.

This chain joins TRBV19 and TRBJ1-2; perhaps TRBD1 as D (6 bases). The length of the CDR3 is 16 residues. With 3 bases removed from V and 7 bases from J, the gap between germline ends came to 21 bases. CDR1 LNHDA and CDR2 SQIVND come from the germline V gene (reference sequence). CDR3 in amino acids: CASSILGRGQPGGYTF. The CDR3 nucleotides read TGTGCCAGTAGTATCCTTGGCAGGGGACAACCGGGTGGCTACACCTTC. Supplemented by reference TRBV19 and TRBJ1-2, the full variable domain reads DGGITQSPKYLFRKEGQNVTLSCEQNLNHDAMYWYRQDPGQGLRLIYYSQIVNDFQKGDIAEGYSVSREKKESFPLTVTSAQKNPTAFYLCASSILGRGQPGGYTFGSGTRLTVV.

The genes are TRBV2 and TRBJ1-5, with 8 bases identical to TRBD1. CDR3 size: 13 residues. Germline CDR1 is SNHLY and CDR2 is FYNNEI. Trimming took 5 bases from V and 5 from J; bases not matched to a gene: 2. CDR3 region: CASSMTGDQPQHF. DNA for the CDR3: TGTGCCAGCAGTATGACAGGGGATCAGCCCCAGCATTTT.

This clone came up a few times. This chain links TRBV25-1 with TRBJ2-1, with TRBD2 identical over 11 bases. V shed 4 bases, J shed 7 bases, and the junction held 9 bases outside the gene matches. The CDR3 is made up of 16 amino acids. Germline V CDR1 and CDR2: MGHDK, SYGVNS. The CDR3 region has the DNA TGTGCCAGCAGTGTGACTAGCGGGGAGGTTTGGAATGAGCAGTTCTTC. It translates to CASSVTSGEVWNEQFF.

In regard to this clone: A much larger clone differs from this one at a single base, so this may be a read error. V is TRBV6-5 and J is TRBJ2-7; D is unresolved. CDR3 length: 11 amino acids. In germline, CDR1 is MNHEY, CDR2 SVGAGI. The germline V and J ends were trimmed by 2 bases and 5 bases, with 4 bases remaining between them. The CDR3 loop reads CASSYLHEQYF. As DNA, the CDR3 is TGTGCCAGCAGTTACCTCCACGAGCAGTACTTC.

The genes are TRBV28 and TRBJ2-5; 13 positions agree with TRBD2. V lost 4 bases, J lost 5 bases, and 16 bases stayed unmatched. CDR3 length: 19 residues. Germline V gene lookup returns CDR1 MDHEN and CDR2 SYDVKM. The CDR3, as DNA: TGTGCCAGCAGTTCAGAGGGCTTACTAGCGGGGGGGAGGTTGGAGACCCAGTACTTC. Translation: CASSSEGLLAGGRLETQYF.

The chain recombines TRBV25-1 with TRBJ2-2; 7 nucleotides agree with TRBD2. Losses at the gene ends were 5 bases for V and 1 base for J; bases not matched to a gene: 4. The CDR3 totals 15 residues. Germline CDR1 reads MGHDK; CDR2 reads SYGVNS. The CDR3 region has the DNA TGTGCCAGCAGTCGACTAGCCTTGAACACCGGGGAGCTGTTTTTT. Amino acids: CASSRLALNTGELFF.

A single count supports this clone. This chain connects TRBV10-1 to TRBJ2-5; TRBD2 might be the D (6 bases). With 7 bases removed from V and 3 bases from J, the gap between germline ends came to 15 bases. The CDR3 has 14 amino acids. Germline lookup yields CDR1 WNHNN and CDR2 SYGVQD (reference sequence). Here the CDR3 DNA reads TGCGCCAGCATCCTTAGCCAGCGGGAAGAGACCCAGTACTTC. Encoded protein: CASILSQREETQYF.

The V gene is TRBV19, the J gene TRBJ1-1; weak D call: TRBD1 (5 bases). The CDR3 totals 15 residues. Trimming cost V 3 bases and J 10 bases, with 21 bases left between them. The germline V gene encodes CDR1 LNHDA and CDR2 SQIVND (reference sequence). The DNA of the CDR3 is TGTGCCAGTAGTATGTGGGTCAGGGATCCGTTTGGAGCTTTCTTT. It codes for CASSMWVRDPFGAFF.

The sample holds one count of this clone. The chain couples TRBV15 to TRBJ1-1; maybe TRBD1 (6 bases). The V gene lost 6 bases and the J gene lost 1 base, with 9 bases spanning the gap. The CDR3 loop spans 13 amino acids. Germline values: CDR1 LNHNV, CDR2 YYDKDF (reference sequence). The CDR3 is CATRAGENTEAFF. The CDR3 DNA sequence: TGTGCCACCAGGGCAGGGGAGAACACTGAAGCTTTCTTT.

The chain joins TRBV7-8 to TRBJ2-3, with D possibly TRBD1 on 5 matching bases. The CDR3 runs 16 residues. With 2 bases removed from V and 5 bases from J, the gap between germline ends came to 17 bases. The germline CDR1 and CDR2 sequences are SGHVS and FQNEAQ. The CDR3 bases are TGTGCCAGCAGCTTACAGGGAAGGGGCGGTATAGATACGCAGTATTTT. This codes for CASSLQGRGGIDTQYF.

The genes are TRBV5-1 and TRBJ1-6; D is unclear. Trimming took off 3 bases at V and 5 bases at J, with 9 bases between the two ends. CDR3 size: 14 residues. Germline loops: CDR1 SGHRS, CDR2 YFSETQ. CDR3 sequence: CASSSRQNNSPLHF. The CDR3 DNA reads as TGCGCCAGCAGCTCTCGACAAAATAATTCACCCCTCCACTTT.

The CDR3 region is CSALSGGYQETQYF. The DNA of the CDR3 is TGCAGCGCCCTTAGCGGGGGGTACCAAGAGACCCAGTACTTC. The chain uses TRBV29-1 and TRBJ2-5; 10 positions agree with TRBD2. With 7 bases clipped from V and 0 bases from J, the junction kept 5 bases outside the gene matches. The V gene's germline CDR1 is SQVTM and CDR2 ANQGSEA. CDR3 length: 14 residues.

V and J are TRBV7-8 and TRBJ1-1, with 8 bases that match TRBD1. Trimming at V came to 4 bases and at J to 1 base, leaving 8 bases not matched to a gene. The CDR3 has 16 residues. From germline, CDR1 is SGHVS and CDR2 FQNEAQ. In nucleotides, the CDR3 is TGTGCCAGCAGCTCACAAGCCGGGACAGGGAACACTGAAGCTTTCTTT. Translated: CASSSQAGTGNTEAFF.

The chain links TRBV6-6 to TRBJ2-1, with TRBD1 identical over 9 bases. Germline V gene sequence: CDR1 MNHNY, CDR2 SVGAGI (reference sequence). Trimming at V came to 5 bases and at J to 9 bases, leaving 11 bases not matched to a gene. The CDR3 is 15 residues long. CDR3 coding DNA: TGTGCCAGCAGTCGCCCGGGGACAGGGTCGAGTGAGCAGTTCTTC. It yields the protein CASSRPGTGSSEQFF.

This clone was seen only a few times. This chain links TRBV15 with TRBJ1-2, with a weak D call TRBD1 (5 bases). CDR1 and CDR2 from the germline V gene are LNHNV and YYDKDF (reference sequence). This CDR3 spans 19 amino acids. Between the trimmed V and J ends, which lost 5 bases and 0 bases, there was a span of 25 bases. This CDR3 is CATSPDPRPDSSANYGYTF. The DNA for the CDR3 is TGTGCCACCAGCCCAGACCCACGTCCCGACAGTTCAGCTAACTATGGCTACACCTTC.

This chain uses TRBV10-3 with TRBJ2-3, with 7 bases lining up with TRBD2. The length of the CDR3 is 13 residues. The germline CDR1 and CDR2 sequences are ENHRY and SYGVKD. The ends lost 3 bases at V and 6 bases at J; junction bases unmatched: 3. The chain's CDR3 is CAISDAGDDTQYF. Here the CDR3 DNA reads TGTGCCATCAGTGACGCGGGGGATGATACGCAGTATTTT.

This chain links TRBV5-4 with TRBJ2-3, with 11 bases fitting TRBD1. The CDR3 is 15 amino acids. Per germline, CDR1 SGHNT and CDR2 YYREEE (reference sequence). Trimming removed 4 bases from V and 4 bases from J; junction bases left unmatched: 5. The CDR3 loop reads CASSTRDRGADTQYF. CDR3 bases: TGTGCCAGCAGCACCAGGGACAGGGGGGCAGATACGCAGTATTTT.

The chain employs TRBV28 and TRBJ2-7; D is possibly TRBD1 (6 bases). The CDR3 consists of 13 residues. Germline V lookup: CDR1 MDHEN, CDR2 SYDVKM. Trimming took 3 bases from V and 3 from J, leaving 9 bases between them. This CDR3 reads CASSFGRGYEQYF. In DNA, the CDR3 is TGTGCCAGCAGTTTCGGCAGGGGCTACGAGCAGTACTTC.